The TCR beta chain under discussion was sequenced for a study of CD8+CD57+ T cells in acquired aplastic anemia. As for the study in general: Sorted CD4+ and CD8+ cells yielded DNA averaging about 2.9 ug.

The template for TCR beta VDJ and CDR3 sequence profiling was genomic DNA. TCRdb called the reads again in MiXCR, with one record for every CDR3 protein. Among about 270,000 distinct CDR3 sequences, approximately 56% were seen once, and the ten largest hold roughly 8%. The sample holds a few counts of this clonotype. Antigen unknown. The ends were cut back, 7 bases at V and 2 bases at J, with 11 bases in the middle. CDR3 length: 12 residues. Germline V CDR1 and CDR2: SQVTM, ANQGSEA. Findings of the study overall: Any difference that existed in CD8+ Simpson's diversity between patients and controls was not significant. Common to patients and controls were 25 to 30 CD8+ CDR3 sequences.

The chain combines TRBV29-1 with TRBJ1-1; D remains ambiguous. The sample comprised sorted CD4+, CD8+, or CD8+CD57+ T cells (not recorded which) from PBMCs. The receptor was isolated from a human donor with severe aplastic anemia or a healthy control (not recorded which). The CDR3 sequence is CSGGTPNTEAFF. As DNA, the CDR3 is TGCAGCGGGGGAACACCAAACACTGAAGCTTTCTTT.